Listed here are 27 T cell receptor beta chains from one sample, sequenced in a study of cytomegalovirus exposure and HLA in healthy donors. The PCR used 60 Vbeta and 13 Jbeta primers. TCRdb's copy holds only in-frame clones and misses some; the assay was immunoSEQ multiplex PCR. Of under 150,000 clones in the sample, roughly 80% are singletons; the top ten hold roughly 4.9%. The sequenced material came from PBMCs. All receptors derive from a woman aged 45-60 years in good health and CMV-seronegative.

The chain is built from TRBV6-6 and TRBJ1-1; D gene uncertain. The germline V gene encodes CDR1 MNHNY and CDR2 SVGAGI (reference sequence). Trimming shortened V by 4 bases and J by 0 bases, and 6 bases separated the two germline ends. The CDR3 loop spans 13 amino acids. The CDR3 coding sequence is TGTGCCAGCAGTTCCCAAATGAACACTGAAGCTTTCTTT. It translates to CASSSQMNTEAFF.

The V and J genes are TRBV30 and TRBJ1-2; possibly TRBD1 for D (5 bases). Trimming left V 4 bases short and J 1 base short, with 7 bases between. The germline V gene has CDR1 GTSNPN and CDR2 SVGIG (reference sequence). CDR3 length equals 12 residues. This CDR3 reads CAWTGGNYGYTF. The DNA for the CDR3 is TGTGCCTGGACGGGGGGTAACTATGGCTACACCTTC. Full variable domain (remainder filled in from reference TRBV30 and TRBJ1-2): SQTIHQWPATLVQPVGSPLSLECTVEGTSNPNLYWYRQAAGRGLQLLFYSVGIGQISSEVPQNLSASRPQDRQFILSSKKLLLSDSGFYLCAWTGGNYGYTFGSGTRLTVV.

The chain has TRBV27 and TRBJ1-4; D is ambiguous. V was trimmed by 3 bases and J by 6 bases, leaving 11 bases between them. CDR3 size: 14 residues. Germline loops: CDR1 MNHEY, CDR2 SMNVEV (reference sequence). DNA for the CDR3: TGTGCCAGCAGTTTTTTTCGTGGGCATGAAAAACTGTTTTTT. This sequence encodes CASSFFRGHEKLFF.

The gene calls are TRBV7-9 and TRBJ2-2; D gene ambiguous. The CDR3 is 15 residues long. Trimming took 1 base from V and 7 from J, leaving 13 bases between them. Germline V gives CDR1 SEHNR, CDR2 FQNEAQ (reference sequence). The CDR3 loop reads CASSLGGLDGGELFF. For the CDR3, the DNA is TGTGCCAGCAGCTTAGGCGGCCTAGATGGCGGGGAGCTGTTTTTT.

There are a few counts of this clone. The rearrangement links TRBV6-5 to TRBJ1-2; D call uncertain. With 6 bases removed from V and 2 bases from J, the gap between germline ends came to 10 bases. The CDR3 loop spans 13 amino acids. Germline values: CDR1 MNHEY, CDR2 SVGAGI. The CDR3 DNA reads as TGTGCCAGCAGCCCGGGGTGGAACTATGGCTACACCTTC. This translates into CASSPGWNYGYTF.

The rearrangement joins TRBV29-1 to TRBJ2-3; possible D gene TRBD2, 5 bases. The CDR3 consists of 13 residues. The germline V gene encodes CDR1 SQVTM and CDR2 ANQGSEA. The V and J ends lost 5 bases and 5 bases respectively, with 14 bases between them. The CDR3 region is CSVQSGRIDTQYF. CDR3 sequence (DNA): TGCAGCGTTCAGAGCGGCAGGATAGATACGCAGTATTTT.

The chain uses TRBV30 and TRBJ1-4, with TRBD1 as a possible D gene (6 bases). In germline, CDR1 is GTSNPN, CDR2 SVGIG (reference sequence). V shed 0 bases and J shed 8 bases, with 19 bases lying between them. The CDR3 length is 16 residues. The CDR3 bases are TGTGCCTGGAGTGTCGGTAAGGGGGACGGAAAGGAAAAACTGTTTTTT. As protein: CAWSVGKGDGKEKLFF.

V and J are TRBV14 and TRBJ1-1; 7 positions match TRBD1. Germline V CDR1 and CDR2: SGHDN, FVKESK. V lost 3 bases and J lost 1; bases outside the gene matches: 11. The CDR3 sequence is 17 residues long. The CDR3 spells CASSQGIWTGQNTEAFF. Here the CDR3 DNA reads TGTGCCAGCAGCCAGGGAATATGGACAGGTCAGAACACTGAAGCTTTCTTT. Full variable domain (remainder filled in from reference TRBV14 and TRBJ1-1): EAGVTQFPSHSVIEKGQTVTLRCDPISGHDNLYWYRRVMGKEIKFLLHFVKESKQDESGMPNNRFLAERTGGTYSTLKVQPAELEDSGVYFCASSQGIWTGQNTEAFFGQGTRLTVV.

This chain links TRBV9 with TRBJ1-1, with unresolved D. The germline V and J ends were trimmed by 4 bases and 5 bases, with 12 bases remaining between them. Germline-derived CDR1 and CDR2 are SGDLS and YYNGEE. There are 13 residues in the CDR3. CDR3 nucleotides: TGTGCCAGCAGCACCTCCCGAGGAACTGAAGCTTTCTTT. It codes for CASSTSRGTEAFF.

This chain uses TRBV13 with TRBJ1-1; unclear D gene. V was clipped by 5 bases and J by 1 base, with 8 bases between them. CDR1 and CDR2 (germline): PRHDT, FYEKMQ (reference sequence). The CDR3 spans 13 residues. The CDR3 spells CASSGGRNTEAFF. CDR3 bases: TGTGCCAGCAGCGGAGGGAGGAACACTGAAGCTTTCTTT.

To note about this clone: Compared with germline, one end of the junction differs, possibly owing to a read error. The chain has TRBV7-9 and TRBJ2-7; TRBD1 matches 7 bases. CDR3 length equals 15 residues. CDR1 is SEHNR and CDR2 is FQNEAQ in the germline V gene (reference sequence). In DNA form, the CDR3 reads TGTTCCAGCAGCTCAGGGACAGATGTGTTCTACGAGCAGTACTTC. Amino acids: CSSSSGTDVFYEQYF.

The genes are TRBV27 and TRBJ2-7, with D possibly matching TRBD2 (6 bases). The V gene's germline CDR1 is MNHEY and CDR2 SMNVEV (reference sequence). Deletions cut 6 bases from V and 0 bases from J, with 12 bases between. This CDR3 is built from 14 residues. The CDR3 DNA reads as TGTGCCAGCAGCCAACGGGGGAGCTCCTACGAGCAGTACTTC. Protein product: CASSQRGSSYEQYF.

As concerns this clone: Other nucleotide sequences from this sample produce the same CDR3. The gene calls are TRBV7-9 and TRBJ2-7; tentatively, D is TRBD1 (7 bases). Germline V gene data show CDR1 as SEHNR and CDR2 as FQNEAQ (reference sequence). The CDR3 loop spans 14 amino acids. V was shortened by 5 bases and J by 4 bases, with 15 bases between the two germline ends. CDR3 region: CASSLGGRGYEQYF. The CDR3 nucleotides are TGTGCCAGCAGCCTGGGGGGCAGGGGGTACGAGCAGTACTTC.

The chain employs TRBV7-8 and TRBJ2-3; 11 nucleotides align to TRBD2. The V gene end was trimmed by 1 base and the J gene end by 5 bases; junction bases not matched to a gene: 5. The germline V gene encodes CDR1 SGHVS and CDR2 FQNEAQ. This CDR3 spans 16 amino acids. The CDR3 DNA is TGTGCCAGCAGCTTAGTCTTACTAGCGGGGGAAGATACGCAGTATTTT. It translates to CASSLVLLAGEDTQYF.

This chain uses TRBV28 with TRBJ1-5, with 8 bases identical to TRBD1. This CDR3 is 13 amino acids long. The germline CDR1 and CDR2 sequences are MDHEN and SYDVKM. V was clipped by 6 bases and J by 3 bases; unmatched bases: 1. CDR3 sequence: CASRQGVNQPQHF. DNA of the CDR3: TGTGCCAGCAGACAGGGGGTCAATCAGCCCCAGCATTTT.

The chain is built from TRBV7-2 and TRBJ1-2; D is perhaps TRBD1 (5 bases). The CDR3 contains 16 residues. Germline V gives CDR1 SGHTA, CDR2 FQGNSA. The germline V and J ends were trimmed by 1 base and 5 bases, with 17 bases remaining between them. The CDR3 sequence is CASSLGPRQMEYGYTF. In DNA form, the CDR3 reads TGTGCCAGCAGCTTAGGACCTCGACAGATGGAATATGGCTACACCTTC.

The J gene is TRBJ1-1, the V gene TRBV9; D call uncertain. The germline V and J ends were trimmed by 0 bases and 2 bases, with 5 bases remaining between them. CDR1 and CDR2 from the germline V gene are SGDLS and YYNGEE. This CDR3 is built from 13 residues. CDR3 nucleotides: TGTGCCAGCAGCGTAGAGCCCAACACTGAAGCTTTCTTT. Protein product: CASSVEPNTEAFF.

V is TRBV19 and J is TRBJ1-1; tentatively, D is TRBD1 (6 bases). The germline V gene has CDR1 LNHDA and CDR2 SQIVND (reference sequence). The CDR3 length is 13 residues. Trimming left V 10 bases short and J 3 bases short, with 15 bases between. CDR3 region: CATRQDMDTEAFF. Written as DNA, the CDR3 is TGTGCCACCAGACAGGATATGGACACTGAAGCTTTCTTT.

This clone was detected only once. The chain recombines TRBV15 with TRBJ2-1, with 13 bases that match TRBD2. The CDR3 runs to 16 residues. Losses at the gene ends were 1 base for V and 9 bases for J; bases not matched to a gene: 6. Looked up from germline, CDR1 is LNHNV and CDR2 is YYDKDF (reference sequence). In DNA, the CDR3 is TGTGCCACCAGCAGAGGAAGGACTAGCGGGGGTGGTGAGCAGTTCTTC. Encoded protein: CATSRGRTSGGGEQFF.

This chain connects TRBV2 to TRBJ1-5, with D uncertain. The germline V gene encodes CDR1 SNHLY and CDR2 FYNNEI. The CDR3 consists of 13 residues. The germline V and J ends were trimmed by 9 bases and 2 bases, with 11 bases remaining between them. The CDR3 loop is CASLREGNQPQHF. The CDR3 nucleotides read TGTGCCAGTTTGAGGGAGGGCAATCAGCCCCAGCATTTT.

The chain has TRBV4-3 and TRBJ2-5, with D perhaps matching TRBD2 (6 bases). Per germline, CDR1 LGHNA and CDR2 YSLEER. This CDR3 contains 14 residues. V lost 1 base and J lost 4, with 10 bases in between. CDR3 coding DNA: TGCGCCAGCAGCCAAGCGACTAGAGGAGAGACCCAGTACTTC. Protein product: CASSQATRGETQYF.

The rearrangement links TRBV5-1 to TRBJ1-4; the D gene is possibly TRBD1 (6 bases). V was clipped by 4 bases and J by 1 base, with 20 bases between them. Germline values: CDR1 SGHRS, CDR2 YFSETQ. The CDR3 is 18 residues long. CDR3 coding DNA: TGCGCCAGCAGCCGAACAGGGTCCCCAACGTTAACTAATGAAAAACTGTTTTTT. Protein sequence: CASSRTGSPTLTNEKLFF.

The chain has TRBV28 and TRBJ1-3; no definite D call. This CDR3 comprises 16 residues. Looked up from germline, CDR1 is MDHEN and CDR2 is SYDVKM. Trimming removed 6 bases at V and 0 bases at J, with 15 bases between. The CDR3: CASRTRLGSSGNTIYF. As DNA, the CDR3 is TGTGCCAGCAGGACTAGGCTGGGTAGCTCTGGAAACACCATATATTTT.

The chain links TRBV16 to TRBJ1-1; TRBD1 might be the D (6 bases). The CDR3 runs to 13 residues. Germline V gives CDR1 KGHSY, CDR2 FQNENV. Trimming took off 0 bases at V and 10 bases at J, with 12 bases between the two ends. CDR3 bases: TGTGCCAGCAGCCAATCCCCAGGGGTGGGAGCTTTCTTT. This codes for CASSQSPGVGAFF.

This clone came up a few times. The chain joins TRBV6-6 to TRBJ1-1; tentative D call: TRBD1 (6 bases). This CDR3 region has 12 residues. The germline gives CDR1 MNHNY, CDR2 SVGAGI (reference sequence). V dropped 10 bases and J dropped 3 bases, with 12 bases sitting between them. This CDR3 reads CATGTWDTEAFF. CDR3 nucleotides: TGTGCCACCGGGACATGGGACACTGAAGCTTTCTTT.

The chain has TRBV5-1 and TRBJ2-2; TRBD1 might be the D (6 bases). The CDR3 runs to 15 residues. Germline V CDR1 and CDR2: SGHRS, YFSETQ. V was cut by 3 bases and J by 0 bases, with 9 bases left in between. CDR3 loop: CASSWGRTNTGELFF. The CDR3 DNA reads as TGCGCCAGCAGCTGGGGGCGGACGAACACCGGGGAGCTGTTTTTT.

The chain is built from TRBV15 and TRBJ2-2; D call uncertain. V gave up 7 bases and J gave up 0 bases, with 9 bases separating them. The CDR3 consists of 14 residues. Germline assignment: CDR1 LNHNV and CDR2 YYDKDF (reference sequence). The CDR3 is CATTLNTNTGELFF. In DNA form, the CDR3 reads TGTGCCACCACCTTGAACACGAACACCGGGGAGCTGTTTTTT.